One and the same sample provided the 32 T cell receptor beta chains below, sequenced in a study of T-cell memory formation after mild COVID-19. TCRdb analysed the 5' RACE reads with MiXCR anew, one entry per CDR3 protein. Of 92,000 or so distinct CDR3 sequences detected, roughly an eighth appear once; the ten largest clones hold roughly a quarter. Specimen: PBMCs or a T cell subset sorted from them (not recorded which). These receptors all come from an adult woman who had mild COVID-19 (a few samples of this study predate the infection). Cell type and time point are not known.

The rearrangement joins TRBV20-1 to TRBJ1-1; no firm D call. The CDR3 totals 14 residues. Germline V gene sequence: CDR1 DFQATT, CDR2 SNEGSKA (reference sequence). Trimming stripped 2 bases from V and 3 bases from J, with 13 bases between. The CDR3 bases are TGCAGTGCTAGAACGGGTTCCGGGGACACTGAAGCTTTCTTT. It translates to CSARTGSGDTEAFF.

This clonotype has just a few counts. CDR3 nucleotides: TGTGCCAGTGAGGGGCAGGGCTACGAGCAGTACTTC. As protein: CASEGQGYEQYF. The J gene is TRBJ2-7, the V gene TRBV7-9; perhaps D is TRBD1 or TRBD2 (5 bases each). CDR1 is SEHNR and CDR2 is FQNEAQ in the germline V gene (reference sequence). Between the trimmed V and J ends, which lost 9 bases and 3 bases, there was a span of 12 bases. The CDR3 sequence is 12 residues long.

This clonotype has a handful of counts. The chain uses TRBV7-6 and TRBJ2-3; D unclear. Between the trimmed V and J ends, which lost 3 bases and 1 base, there was a span of 5 bases. CDR1 and CDR2 (germline): SGHVS, FNYEAQ. This CDR3 is built from 13 residues. In DNA form, the CDR3 reads TGTGCCAGCAGCTTCTCAGGCACAGATACGCAGTATTTT. Translation: CASSFSGTDTQYF. Full variable domain (rest looked up from reference TRBV7-6 and TRBJ2-3): GAGVSQSPRYKVTKRGQDVALRCDPISGHVSLYWYRQALGQGPEFLTYFNYEAQQDKSGLPNDRFSAERPEGSISTLTIQRTEQRDSAMYRCASSFSGTDTQYFGPGTRLTVL.

The rearrangement uses TRBV12-3 or TRBV12-4 and TRBJ1-2, with 8 bases matching TRBD1. The V and J ends lost 6 bases and 3 bases, in that order; junction bases with no gene match: 3. This CDR3 comprises 13 residues. The CDR3 loop reads CASSTGGDYGYTF. DNA of the CDR3: TGTGCCAGCAGCACAGGGGGAGACTATGGCTACACCTTC.

The rearrangement joins TRBV4-1 to TRBJ2-4, with D perhaps being TRBD1 or TRBD2 (5 bases each). V shed 6 bases and J shed 2 bases, with 14 bases lying between them. Germline loops: CDR1 MGHRA, CDR2 YSYEKL. This CDR3 has 15 amino acids. This CDR3 is CASSNPLGPKNIQYF. CDR3 coding DNA: TGCGCCAGCAGTAACCCGTTGGGACCCAAAAACATTCAGTACTTC.

This clonotype has only a few counts. The V call is TRBV4-1, the J call TRBJ1-3; D is uncertain. Germline CDR1 MGHRA, CDR2 YSYEKL. The CDR3 has 15 residues. V was pared by 2 bases and J by 6 bases, with 14 bases between. CDR3 sequence: CASSQRVTLENTIYF. CDR3 in DNA: TGCGCCAGCAGCCAAAGAGTAACTCTGGAAAACACCATATATTTT.

J is TRBJ2-1 and V is TRBV5-1; TRBD2 might be the D (6 bases). This CDR3 has 17 amino acids. V lost 4 bases and J lost 4, with 21 bases in between. The germline V gene encodes CDR1 SGHRS and CDR2 YFSETQ. The CDR3 here is CASSPTRDSDLYNEQFF. CDR3 DNA sequence: TGCGCCAGCAGCCCTACGCGGGACTCCGACCTGTACAATGAGCAGTTCTTC.

DNA of the CDR3: TGTGCCAGCACCCCTGGACAGGCGCGGGACTATGGCTACACCTTC. Translation gives CASTPGQARDYGYTF. The chain joins TRBV7-9 to TRBJ1-2; 7 bases are a match to TRBD1. The CDR3 has 15 residues. V gave up 7 bases and J gave up 3 bases; unmatched junction bases: 11. The V gene's germline CDR1 is SEHNR and CDR2 FQNEAQ (reference sequence).

This clonotype was counted only a few times. The chain combines TRBV27 with TRBJ2-5, with 8 bases identical to TRBD2. The CDR3 length is 15 residues. The junction had 7 bases not matched to a gene; V was cut back by 5 bases and J by 2 bases. Germline CDR1 MNHEY, CDR2 SMNVEV (reference sequence). Here the CDR3 reads CASSLLASGQETQYF. Written as DNA, the CDR3 is TGTGCCAGCAGTCTTCTTGCTAGCGGGCAAGAGACCCAGTACTTC.

This clonotype came up a few times. The chain uses TRBV27 and TRBJ2-7; possible D gene TRBD2, 5 bases. Germline assignment: CDR1 MNHEY and CDR2 SMNVEV (reference sequence). Trimming pared 2 bases from V and 6 bases from J, leaving 8 bases between. There are 12 residues in the CDR3. As DNA, the CDR3 is TGTGCCAGCAGTTTAGGAGGAATCGAGCAGTACTTC. Its protein product is CASSLGGIEQYF.

This clonotype was counted a few times. The chain recombines TRBV7-6 with TRBJ2-7; TRBD1 matches at 10 bases. With V trimmed by 0 bases and J by 2 bases, 13 bases remained unmatched. This CDR3 has 19 residues. Looked up from germline, CDR1 is SGHVS and CDR2 is FNYEAQ. CDR3 in amino acids: CASSLAPGQGSSLTYEQYF. The CDR3 nucleotides read TGTGCCAGCAGCTTAGCGCCGGGACAGGGGTCCTCACTTACCTACGAGCAGTACTTC. The complete variable domain, with remaining parts taken from reference TRBV7-6 and TRBJ2-7, reads GAGVSQSPRYKVTKRGQDVALRCDPISGHVSLYWYRQALGQGPEFLTYFNYEAQQDKSGLPNDRFSAERPEGSISTLTIQRTEQRDSAMYRCASSLAPGQGSSLTYEQYFGPGTRLTVT.

This clonotype has a count of ten or more. This chain joins TRBV29-1 and TRBJ2-7; perhaps D is TRBD1 or TRBD2 (6 bases each). V was cut by 5 bases and J by 2 bases, with 19 bases left in between. Germline values: CDR1 SQVTM, CDR2 ANQGSEA. This CDR3 is 15 amino acids long. The DNA of the CDR3 is TGCAGCGTTTCGAAGCCCGGGGGCCTCACCTACGAGCAGTACTTC. Protein sequence: CSVSKPGGLTYEQYF.

This clonotype was observed a handful of times. The rearrangement links TRBV6-2 or TRBV6-3 to TRBJ2-7, with D hard to call. Germline values: CDR1 MNHEY, CDR2 SVGEGT. This CDR3 region has 20 residues. Trimming took off 5 bases at V and 3 bases at J, with 32 bases between the two ends. Written as DNA, the CDR3 is TGTGCCAGCAGTGCCCACCCAGACATGAACCCTTCCCGGTCCGTCTACGAGCAGTACTTC. Protein product: CASSAHPDMNPSRSVYEQYF.

The chain links TRBV5-5 to TRBJ2-5; D might be TRBD1 (5 bases). The germline V and J ends were trimmed by 0 bases and 3 bases, with 9 bases remaining between them. The germline V gene encodes CDR1 SGHKS and CDR2 YYEKEE (reference sequence). There are 14 residues in the CDR3. The CDR3 DNA reads TGTGCCAGCAGCTTGGGCCAGGGCAAAGAGACCCAGTACTTC. Protein: CASSLGQGKETQYF.

This clonotype showed up just a few times. V and J are TRBV13 and TRBJ2-3; TRBD2 matches at 7 bases. The CDR3 is made up of 15 amino acids. Germline CDR1 is PRHDT and CDR2 is FYEKMQ (reference sequence). The junction had 11 bases not matched to a gene; V was cut back by 5 bases and J by 6 bases. CDR3 protein: CASSPSHREVDTQYF. Here the CDR3 DNA reads TGTGCCAGCAGCCCATCCCACCGGGAGGTCGATACGCAGTATTTT.

The genes are TRBV5-1 and TRBJ1-1; 8 positions match TRBD1. Germline lookup yields CDR1 SGHRS and CDR2 YFSETQ. The CDR3 is made up of 16 amino acids. The V gene end was trimmed by 4 bases and the J gene end by 0 bases; junction bases not matched to a gene: 8. DNA for the CDR3: TGCGCCAGCAGCCAGGGGACAGGAGTTATGAACACTGAAGCTTTCTTT. As protein: CASSQGTGVMNTEAFF.

This clonotype has a handful of counts. This chain joins TRBV29-1 and TRBJ2-1, with D uncertain. V was cut by 1 base and J by 8 bases, with 9 bases left in between. CDR1 is SQVTM and CDR2 is ANQGSEA in the germline V gene. The CDR3 is made up of 12 amino acids. CDR3 sequence reads: CSVEVQLDEQFF. The CDR3, as DNA: TGCAGCGTTGAAGTTCAGCTAGATGAGCAGTTCTTC.

J is TRBJ2-3 and V is TRBV7-9; the match to TRBD1 covers 7 bases. CDR1 is SEHNR and CDR2 is FQNEAQ in the germline V gene (reference sequence). The V segment lost 1 base and the J segment 4 bases; nucleotides outside the gene matches: 5. The CDR3 is 15 residues long. The CDR3 DNA reads as TGTGCCAGCAGCTTAGGATACAGGGGTTCAGATACGCAGTATTTT. It encodes CASSLGYRGSDTQYF.

This clonotype was seen a few times. The chain is built from TRBV12-3 or TRBV12-4 and TRBJ2-1, with TRBD1 matching 7 bases. The CDR3 is 12 amino acids. Trimming cost V 5 bases and J 13 bases; bases outside gene matches: 8. The CDR3 DNA sequence: TGTGCCAGCAGTCAGACAGGGTGGGGACAGTTCTTC. This sequence encodes CASSQTGWGQFF.

This clonotype was picked up one time. The junction differs from germline at one of its ends, possibly a read error. The V gene is TRBV6-5, the J gene TRBJ1-2; the D is unclear. Germline V lookup: CDR1 MNHEY, CDR2 SVGAGI. CDR3 length: 13 amino acids. In DNA form, the CDR3 reads TGTTCCAGCAGTTACAGACATGGGGATGGCTACACCTTC. The encoded protein is CSSSYRHGDGYTF.

V gene TRBV12-3 or TRBV12-4 combines with J gene TRBJ2-6, with 7 bases matching TRBD1. The V gene end was trimmed by 5 bases and the J gene end by 0 bases; junction bases not matched to a gene: 7. The CDR3 contains 17 residues. CDR3 DNA: TGTGCCAGCAGTCTTGGGACAGTTATCTCTGGGGCCAACGTCCTGACTTTC. It encodes CASSLGTVISGANVLTF.

This clonotype showed up just a few times. The J gene is TRBJ2-7, the V gene TRBV19; TRBD2 matches at 11 bases. V gave up 1 base and J gave up 4 bases; unmatched junction bases: 3. The CDR3 covers 15 residues. The germline V gene has CDR1 LNHDA and CDR2 SQIVND (reference sequence). CDR3 region: CASSIGWTSGYEQYF. CDR3 nucleotide sequence: TGTGCCAGTAGTATAGGGTGGACTAGCGGGTACGAGCAGTACTTC.

This clonotype was detected only a few times. The chain carries TRBV4-1 and TRBJ1-5; possibly TRBD1 for D (5 bases). This CDR3 region has 15 residues. Looked up from germline, CDR1 is MGHRA and CDR2 is YSYEKL. V shed 3 bases and J shed 4 bases, with 13 bases lying between them. The CDR3 loop is CASSQSLTENQPQHF. DNA for the CDR3: TGCGCCAGCAGCCAGAGCTTGACAGAAAATCAGCCCCAGCATTTT.

The rearrangement uses TRBV12-3 or TRBV12-4 and TRBJ1-1; D ambiguous. Trimming left V 3 bases short and J 6 bases short, with 11 bases between. The CDR3 length is 13 residues. The CDR3 DNA follows: TGTGCCAGCAGTTTCCAAGGGATGTCTGAAGCTTTCTTT. Translation: CASSFQGMSEAFF.

Only a few counts were recorded for this clonotype. The chain links TRBV28 to TRBJ2-7; D might be TRBD1 (6 bases). The CDR3 is made up of 13 amino acids. Looked up from germline, CDR1 is MDHEN and CDR2 is SYDVKM. Trimming removed 6 bases from V and 1 base from J, with 10 bases in between. This CDR3 reads CASRQGGSYEQYF. CDR3 sequence (DNA): TGTGCCAGCAGACAGGGTGGGTCCTACGAGCAGTACTTC.

This clonotype occurred a few times. CDR3 DNA: TGTGCAAGGGGGCACAGCTCCTACGAGCAGTACTTC. Translation: CARGHSSYEQYF. J is TRBJ2-7 and V is TRBV2, with 7 bases aligning to TRBD1. Germline lookup yields CDR1 SNHLY and CDR2 FYNNEI. CDR3 length equals 12 residues.

The chain recombines TRBV13 with TRBJ2-6, with a weak D call TRBD1 (6 bases). This CDR3 has 17 amino acids. Germline lookup yields CDR1 PRHDT and CDR2 FYEKMQ (reference sequence). The V gene lost 1 base and the J gene lost 0 bases, with 10 bases spanning the gap. CDR3 sequence (DNA): TGTGCCAGCAGCTTAGAAGGACAGCCCTCTGGGGCCAACGTCCTGACTTTC. It translates to CASSLEGQPSGANVLTF. The full variable domain, its missing parts supplied by reference TRBV13 and TRBJ2-6, is AAGVIQSPRHLIKEKRETATLKCYPIPRHDTVYWYQQGPGQDPQFLISFYEKMQSDKGSIPDRFSAQQFSDYHSELNMSSLELGDSALYFCASSLEGQPSGANVLTFGAGSRLTVL.

The sample holds many counts of this clonotype. The rearrangement joins TRBV7-9 to TRBJ2-1; D uncertain. V lost 1 base and J lost 9, with 16 bases in between. Germline-derived CDR1 and CDR2 are SEHNR and FQNEAQ (reference sequence). The CDR3 runs 15 residues. In nucleotides, the CDR3 is TGTGCCAGCAGCTTAGGCCTAGACTGGTTTGCTGAGCAGTTCTTC. It encodes CASSLGLDWFAEQFF.

This clonotype was found many times. The CDR3 protein is CASSDPDRGWDTDTQYF. The CDR3 region has the DNA TGTGCCAGCAGTGACCCGGACAGGGGATGGGACACAGATACGCAGTATTTT. The chain has TRBV6-4 and TRBJ2-3; 9 positions agree with TRBD1. CDR1 and CDR2 from the germline V gene are MRHNA and SNTAGT. CDR3 length: 17 residues. Germline trimming cut 2 bases from V and 2 bases from J; bases unmatched to any gene: 8.

This clonotype showed up just a few times. The chain links TRBV13 to TRBJ2-5; unclear D gene. The V end lost 1 base, the J end lost 2 bases, and 8 bases lay between the germline ends. Germline V CDR1 and CDR2: PRHDT, FYEKMQ (reference sequence). This CDR3 has 14 residues. The CDR3 DNA reads TGTGCCAGCAGCTTAGCGGTCCATCAAGAGACCCAGTACTTC. Its translation: CASSLAVHQETQYF.

V and J are TRBV19 and TRBJ1-2; D is unclear. Deletions cut 3 bases from V and 4 bases from J, with 15 bases between. The germline V gene encodes CDR1 LNHDA and CDR2 SQIVND (reference sequence). The CDR3 is 15 amino acids. The chain's CDR3 is CASSIPWSSRYGYTF. As DNA, the CDR3 is TGTGCCAGTAGTATTCCTTGGAGCAGCCGCTATGGCTACACCTTC.

This clonotype came up a few times. The J gene is TRBJ1-1, the V gene TRBV5-4; D is undetermined. The ends were cut back, 2 bases at V and 1 base at J, with 3 bases in the middle. Per the germline V gene, CDR1 is SGHNT and CDR2 is YYREEE (reference sequence). CDR3 length: 12 residues. CDR3 sequence (DNA): TGTGCCAGCAGCTTCGCGAACACTGAAGCTTTCTTT. It codes for CASSFANTEAFF. The full variable domain, in which reference TRBV5-4 and TRBJ1-1 provide the parts outside the CDR3, is ETGVTQSPTHLIKTRGQQVTLRCSSQSGHNTVSWYQQALGQGPQFIFQYYREEENGRGNFPPRFSGLQFPNYSSELNVNALELDDSALYLCASSFANTEAFFGQGTRLTVV.